A single sample is the source of the 2 T cell receptor beta chains below, sequenced in a study of lymphopenia after photon versus proton radiotherapy. Libraries were prepared by immunoSEQ multiplex PCR; TCRdb keeps only in-frame clonotypes and omits some of them. The data hold 150,000 to 200,000 clones, with roughly nine tenths observed a single time. The specimen comprised peripheral blood, sampled from a patient treated with photon-based radiotherapy. The receptors were gathered from a man between 45 and 60 years old with gastric cancer.

The J gene is TRBJ1-4, the V gene TRBV29-1; TRBD1 is a possible D gene (6 bases). Germline V lookup: CDR1 SQVTM, CDR2 ANQGSEA. The CDR3 length is 14 residues. Trimming shortened V by 5 bases and J by 5 bases, and 15 bases separated the two germline ends. The CDR3 nucleotides read TGCAGCGTTTCCAGGGGCAGTAAGAATGAAAAACTGTTTTTT. This codes for CSVSRGSKNEKLFF.

The chain joins TRBV6-1 to TRBJ1-2; 12 bases match TRBD1. J was trimmed by 3 bases and V by 4 bases; bases with no gene match: 0. Germline V lookup: CDR1 MNHNS, CDR2 SASEGT. The CDR3 loop spans 14 amino acids. In DNA, the CDR3 is TGTGCCAGCAGTGGGGACAGGGGGCACTATGGCTACACCTTC. Amino acid sequence: CASSGDRGHYGYTF.